The rows below give T cell receptor beta chains drawn from one sample of a study of graft-versus-host responses after intestinal transplantation. The table came from immunoSEQ multiplex PCR; TCRdb's copy has only in-frame clones and leaves some out. This table has about 35,000 clones, 93% appearing once. Which antigens these TCRs recognize remains unknown. Sequenced here: unstimulated CD8+ T cells sorted from spleen or lymph node cells, sampled before transplant. The receptor set was obtained from a human donor who was the organ donor for an intestinal transplant. Both conserved end residues are part of each CDR3. D genes are given only for firm matches. Not every row has a clone size; where given, it reads once, few, many or a size class.

size: .; V: TRBV9; J: TRBJ2-3; D: TRBD1; DNA: TGTGCCAGCAGCGTAGAGGGCAGGGGGATCACAGATACGCAGTATTTT; CDR3: CASSVEGRGITDTQYF
size: once; V: TRBV19; J: TRBJ2-3; D: .; DNA: TGTGCCAGTAGTATGATAGGGCTACCCGATACGCAGTATTTT; CDR3: CASSMIGLPDTQYF
size: .; V: TRBV5-1; J: TRBJ2-7; D: .; DNA: TGCGCCAGCAGCTGGGACTGGTCCTACGAGCAGTACTTC; CDR3: CASSWDWSYEQYF
size: .; V: TRBV7-9; J: TRBJ2-7; D: .; DNA: TGTGCCAGCAGCCACAGTCGGGGGCTAGCCTACGAGCAGTACTTC; CDR3: CASSHSRGLAYEQYF
size: .; V: TRBV28; J: TRBJ2-3; D: TRBD2; DNA: TGTGCCAGCAGTTTAACACAGGGACTAGCGGGAGGGTATGGCACAGATACGCAGTATTTT; CDR3: CASSLTQGLAGGYGTDTQYF
size: .; V: TRBV2; J: TRBJ2-3; D: .; DNA: TGTGCCAGCAGTGAAGAACTGGCGACGGATACGCAGTATTTT; CDR3: CASSEELATDTQYF
size: .; V: TRBV11-2; J: TRBJ2-3; D: .; DNA: TGTGCCAGCAGCCTCCTAGCCGGGTCTTCCACAGATACGCAGTATTTT; CDR3: CASSLLAGSSTDTQYF
size: .; V: TRBV6-6; J: TRBJ2-7; D: .; DNA: TGTGCCAGCAACCACGTGGCGGGGCCCGACGAGCAGTACTTC; CDR3: CASNHVAGPDEQYF
size: .; V: TRBV12-1; J: TRBJ2-2; D: .; DNA: TGTGCCAGCAGCTTACCCCCGGGACTTCCGAACACCGGGGAGCTGTTTTTT; CDR3: CASSLPPGLPNTGELFF
size: .; V: TRBV9; J: TRBJ2-3; D: .; DNA: TGTGCCAGCAGCGTAGGAGGTCCTAGCACAGATACGCAGTATTTT; CDR3: CASSVGGPSTDTQYF
size: .; V: TRBV27; J: TRBJ2-1; D: .; DNA: TGTGCCAGCAGTTTATACAGCTCCTACAATGAGCAGTTCTTC; CDR3: CASSLYSSYNEQFF
size: .; V: TRBV2; J: TRBJ1-1; D: TRBD1; DNA: TGTGCCAGCAGTCGGACAGGGGAGGGTTGGAATGAAGCTTTCTTT; CDR3: CASSRTGEGWNEAFF
size: .; V: TRBV7-9; J: TRBJ1-2; D: TRBD1; DNA: TGTGCCAGCAGCCGACCGCCCCCGGACAGGACCGACTATGGCTACACCTTC; CDR3: CASSRPPPDRTDYGYTF
size: .; V: TRBV7-8; J: TRBJ2-7; D: .; DNA: TGTGCCAGCAGCCGAATCTCGGTCAACGAGCAGTACTTC; CDR3: CASSRISVNEQYF
size: once; V: TRBV9; J: TRBJ2-3; D: .; DNA: TGTGCCAGCAGCCCTCAGACTAGCACAGATACGCAGTATTTT; CDR3: CASSPQTSTDTQYF
size: .; V: TRBV19; J: TRBJ2-1; D: .; DNA: TGTGCCAGTAGTATTCGGGAGTTTTACAATGAGCAGTTCTTC; CDR3: CASSIREFYNEQFF
size: .; V: TRBV27; J: TRBJ2-3; D: .; DNA: TGTGCCAGCAGCTACCTAGCAGACTTGGCAGATACGCAGTATTTT; CDR3: CASSYLADLADTQYF
size: .; V: TRBV5-8; J: TRBJ2-7; D: TRBD2; DNA: TGTGCCAGCTGGGGGGGACTAGCGGGAGAGGAGTACTTC; CDR3: CASWGGLAGEEYF
size: .; V: TRBV4-3; J: TRBJ1-3; D: TRBD1; DNA: TGCGCCAGCAGCCAAGGGACAGGGCGTGGAAACACCATATATTTT; CDR3: CASSQGTGRGNTIYF
size: .; V: TRBV9; J: TRBJ2-7; D: TRBD2; DNA: TGTGCCAGACCCTCCCGACTAGCGGGATACGAGCAGTACTTC; CDR3: CARPSRLAGYEQYF
size: .; V: TRBV27; J: TRBJ2-7; D: .; DNA: TGTGCCAGCAGTTTATCGGGGAGCCCCTACGAGCAGTACTTC; CDR3: CASSLSGSPYEQYF
size: .; V: TRBV5-6; J: TRBJ2-3; D: .; DNA: TGTGCCAGCAGCATCCAGACTAGTTGGGGATTGGCAGATACGCAGTATTTT; CDR3: CASSIQTSWGLADTQYF
size: .; V: TRBV7-2; J: TRBJ2-7; D: .; DNA: TGTGCCAGCAGTCCTAGCGATTCCGCCTACGAGCAGTACTTC; CDR3: CASSPSDSAYEQYF
size: once; V: TRBV28; J: TRBJ2-7; D: .; DNA: TGTGCCAGCAGTTTCGACACGGGAATCGCCTACGAGCAGTACTTC; CDR3: CASSFDTGIAYEQYF
size: .; V: TRBV25-1; J: TRBJ2-7; D: .; DNA: TGTGCCAGCAGTTCGGGGCCCTTGGGCTCCTACGAGCAGTACTTC; CDR3: CASSSGPLGSYEQYF
size: .; V: TRBV27; J: TRBJ2-6; D: .; DNA: TGTGCCAGCAGTTTATGGTTTGAGATGTCAGGATCTGGGGCCAACGTCCTGACTTTC; CDR3: CASSLWFEMSGSGANVLTF
size: .; V: TRBV27; J: TRBJ2-7; D: .; DNA: TGTGCCAGCAGTTTAAGGGGGGGAGTGTCCGAGCAGTACTTC; CDR3: CASSLRGGVSEQYF
size: once; V: TRBV28; J: TRBJ1-2; D: TRBD1; DNA: TGTGCCAGCAGTTTGCAGGGGGCGCGCGGCTACACCTTC; CDR3: CASSLQGARGYTF
size: .; V: TRBV5-6; J: TRBJ2-1; D: .; DNA: TGTGCCAGCAGCTTGGACCGGGAGAGCGATGAGCAGTTCTTC; CDR3: CASSLDRESDEQFF